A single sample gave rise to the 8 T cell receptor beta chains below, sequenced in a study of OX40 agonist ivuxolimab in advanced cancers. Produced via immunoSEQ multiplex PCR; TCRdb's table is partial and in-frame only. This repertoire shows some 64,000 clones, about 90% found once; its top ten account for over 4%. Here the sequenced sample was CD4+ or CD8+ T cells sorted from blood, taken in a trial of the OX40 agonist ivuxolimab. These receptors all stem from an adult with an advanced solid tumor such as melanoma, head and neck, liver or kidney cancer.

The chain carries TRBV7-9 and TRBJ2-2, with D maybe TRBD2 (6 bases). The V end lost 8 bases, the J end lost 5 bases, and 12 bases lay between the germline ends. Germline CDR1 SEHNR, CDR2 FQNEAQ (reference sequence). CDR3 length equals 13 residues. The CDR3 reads CASGSGVTGELFF. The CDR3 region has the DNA TGTGCCAGCGGTTCGGGGGTAACCGGGGAGCTGTTTTTT.

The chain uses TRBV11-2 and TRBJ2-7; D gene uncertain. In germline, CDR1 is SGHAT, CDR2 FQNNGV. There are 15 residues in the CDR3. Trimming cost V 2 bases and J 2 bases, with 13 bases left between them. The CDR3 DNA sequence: TGTGCCAGCAGCTTAATACCTGGCCTACCCTACGAGCAGTACTTC. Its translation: CASSLIPGLPYEQYF. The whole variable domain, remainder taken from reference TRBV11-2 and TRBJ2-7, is EAGVAQSPRYKIIEKRQSVAFWCNPISGHATLYWYQQILGQGPKLLIQFQNNGVVDDSQLPKDRFSAERLKGVDSTLKIQPAKLEDSAVYLCASSLIPGLPYEQYFGPGTRLTVT.

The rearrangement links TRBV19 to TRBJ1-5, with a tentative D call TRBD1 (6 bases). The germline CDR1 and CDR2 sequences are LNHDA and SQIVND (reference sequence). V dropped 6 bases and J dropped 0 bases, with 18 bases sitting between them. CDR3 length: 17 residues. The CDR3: CASRSGQTLYSNQPQHF. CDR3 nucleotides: TGTGCCAGTAGATCCGGACAGACTTTATATAGCAATCAGCCCCAGCATTTT.

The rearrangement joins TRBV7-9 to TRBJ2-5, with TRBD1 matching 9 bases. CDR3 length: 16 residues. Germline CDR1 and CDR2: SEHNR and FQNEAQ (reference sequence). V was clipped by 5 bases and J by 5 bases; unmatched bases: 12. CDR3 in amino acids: CASSLFKGQGGETQYF. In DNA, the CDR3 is TGTGCCAGCAGCCTTTTTAAGGGACAGGGAGGGGAGACCCAGTACTTC. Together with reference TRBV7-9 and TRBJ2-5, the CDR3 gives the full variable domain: DTGVSQNPRHKITKRGQNVTFRCDPISEHNRLYWYRQTLGQGPEFLTYFQNEAQLEKSRLLSDRFSAERPKGSFSTLEIQRTEQGDSAMYLCASSLFKGQGGETQYFGPGTRLLVL.

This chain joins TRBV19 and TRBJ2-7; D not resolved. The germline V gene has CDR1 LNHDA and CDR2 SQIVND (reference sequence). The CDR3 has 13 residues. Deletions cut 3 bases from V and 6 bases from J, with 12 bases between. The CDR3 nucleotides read TGTGCCAGTAGTATGACCCTCGCCGGCGAGCAGTACTTC. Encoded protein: CASSMTLAGEQYF.

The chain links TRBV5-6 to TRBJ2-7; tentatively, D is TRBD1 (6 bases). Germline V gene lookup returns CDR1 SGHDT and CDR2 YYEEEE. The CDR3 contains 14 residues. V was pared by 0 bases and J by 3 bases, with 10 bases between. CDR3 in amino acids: CASSLGQGYYEQYF. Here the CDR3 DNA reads TGTGCCAGCAGCTTGGGGCAGGGGTACTACGAGCAGTACTTC.

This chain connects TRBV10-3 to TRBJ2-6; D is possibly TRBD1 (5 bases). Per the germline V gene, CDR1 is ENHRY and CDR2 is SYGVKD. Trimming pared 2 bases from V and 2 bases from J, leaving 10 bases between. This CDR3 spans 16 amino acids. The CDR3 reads CAISEPQGAGANVLTF. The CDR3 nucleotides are TGTGCCATCAGTGAGCCCCAGGGCGCTGGGGCCAACGTCCTGACTTTC.

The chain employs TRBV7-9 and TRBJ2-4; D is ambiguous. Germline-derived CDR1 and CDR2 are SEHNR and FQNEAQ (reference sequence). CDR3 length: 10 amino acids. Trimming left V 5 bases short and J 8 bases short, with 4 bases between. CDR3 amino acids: CASSGDIQYF. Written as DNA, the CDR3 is TGTGCCAGCAGCGGGGACATTCAGTACTTC.